This TCR beta chain was captured by sequencing in a study of blood T cell repertoires in COVID-19. Background on the study: The samples span acute and convalescent COVID-19 from the United States, Italy and Spain.

Trimming removed 5 bases from V and 8 bases from J, with 16 bases in between. CDR3 size: 14 residues. The germline gives CDR1 SGHNT, CDR2 YENEEA. In the original analysis: Researchers report that nucleated cell counts were estimated from reference gene primer amplification. Measured with immunoSEQ multiplex PCR; TCRdb has only the in-frame clones, and not every one. V and J calls and clone size come straight from that table; D and trimming were deduced from the DNA. The sample contains 50,000 to 85,000 clones, approximately 80% of which appear only once. The chain employs TRBV11-3 and TRBJ2-4; D unclear. Specimen: peripheral blood. This clonotype originated in a man aged 55 to 70 with acute or convalescent COVID-19. In DNA form, the CDR3 reads TGTGCCAGCAGCCCGCAGGTCCGCCACGACATTCAGTACTTC. Protein: CASSPQVRHDIQYF.